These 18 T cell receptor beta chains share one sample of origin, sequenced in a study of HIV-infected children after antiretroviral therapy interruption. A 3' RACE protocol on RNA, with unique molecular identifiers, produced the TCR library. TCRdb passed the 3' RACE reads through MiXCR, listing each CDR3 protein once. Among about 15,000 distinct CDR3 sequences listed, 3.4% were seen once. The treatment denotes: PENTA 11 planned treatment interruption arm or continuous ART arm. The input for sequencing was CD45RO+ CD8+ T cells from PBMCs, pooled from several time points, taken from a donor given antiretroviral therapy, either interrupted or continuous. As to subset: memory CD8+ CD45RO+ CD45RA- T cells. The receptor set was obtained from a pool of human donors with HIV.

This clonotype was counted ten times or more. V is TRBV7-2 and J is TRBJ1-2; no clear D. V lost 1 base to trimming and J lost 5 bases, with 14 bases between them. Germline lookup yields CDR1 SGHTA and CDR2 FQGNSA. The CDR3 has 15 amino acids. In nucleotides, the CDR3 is TGTGCCAGCAGCTTAGTGAATCTGCATATGTATGGCTACACCTTC. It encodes CASSLVNLHMYGYTF.

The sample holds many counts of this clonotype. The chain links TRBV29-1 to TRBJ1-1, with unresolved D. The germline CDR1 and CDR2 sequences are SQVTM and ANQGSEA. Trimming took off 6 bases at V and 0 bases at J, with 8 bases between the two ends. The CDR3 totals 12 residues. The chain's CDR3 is CSVVPMNTEAFF. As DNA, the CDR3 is TGCAGCGTCGTTCCAATGAACACTGAAGCTTTCTTT.

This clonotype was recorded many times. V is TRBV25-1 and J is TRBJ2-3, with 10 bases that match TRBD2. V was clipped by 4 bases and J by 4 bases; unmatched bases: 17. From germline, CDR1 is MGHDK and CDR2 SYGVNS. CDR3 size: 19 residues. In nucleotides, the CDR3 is TGTGCCAGCAGTGCGTCGCTAGCGGGAGATGAGGGGTGGGCAGATACGCAGTATTTT. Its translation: CASSASLAGDEGWADTQYF.

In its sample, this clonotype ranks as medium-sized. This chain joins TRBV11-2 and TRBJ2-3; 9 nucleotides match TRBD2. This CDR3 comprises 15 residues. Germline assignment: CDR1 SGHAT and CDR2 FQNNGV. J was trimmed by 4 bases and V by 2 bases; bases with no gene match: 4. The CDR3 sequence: CASSLLGGGADTQYF. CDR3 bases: TGTGCCAGCAGCTTATTAGGCGGGGGGGCAGATACGCAGTATTTT.

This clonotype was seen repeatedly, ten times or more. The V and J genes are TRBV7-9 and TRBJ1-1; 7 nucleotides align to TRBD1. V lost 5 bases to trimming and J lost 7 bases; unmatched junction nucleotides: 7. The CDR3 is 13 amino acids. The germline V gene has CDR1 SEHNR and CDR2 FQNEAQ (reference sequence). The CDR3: CASSPRQGVEAFF. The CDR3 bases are TGTGCCAGCAGCCCGAGACAGGGCGTTGAAGCTTTCTTT. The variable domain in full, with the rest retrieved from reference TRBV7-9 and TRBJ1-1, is DTGVSQNPRHKITKRGQNVTFRCDPISEHNRLYWYRQTLGQGPEFLTYFQNEAQLEKSRLLSDRFSAERPKGSFSTLEIQRTEQGDSAMYLCASSPRQGVEAFFGQGTRLTVV.

The CDR3 protein is CASSLDGPNQPQHF. The CDR3 coding sequence is TGTGCCAGCAGCTTGGACGGACCCAATCAGCCCCAGCATTTT. This chain connects TRBV5-4 to TRBJ1-5; D unresolved. The V and J ends lost 0 bases and 3 bases respectively, with 7 bases between them. The CDR3 spans 14 residues. Germline assignment: CDR1 SGHNT and CDR2 YYREEE (reference sequence).

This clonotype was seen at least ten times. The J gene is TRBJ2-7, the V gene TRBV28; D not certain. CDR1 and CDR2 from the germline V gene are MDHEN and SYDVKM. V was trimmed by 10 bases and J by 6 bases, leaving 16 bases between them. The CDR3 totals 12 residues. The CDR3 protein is CATHRSGREQYF. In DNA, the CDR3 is TGTGCCACCCATAGATCCGGGCGCGAGCAGTACTTC.

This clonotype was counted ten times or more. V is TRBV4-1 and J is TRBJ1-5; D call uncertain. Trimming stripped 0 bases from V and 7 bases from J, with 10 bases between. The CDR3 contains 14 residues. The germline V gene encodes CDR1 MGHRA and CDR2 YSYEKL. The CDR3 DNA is TGCGCCAGCAGCCAAGATTCAGTCGGGCAGCCCCAGCATTTT. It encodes CASSQDSVGQPQHF.

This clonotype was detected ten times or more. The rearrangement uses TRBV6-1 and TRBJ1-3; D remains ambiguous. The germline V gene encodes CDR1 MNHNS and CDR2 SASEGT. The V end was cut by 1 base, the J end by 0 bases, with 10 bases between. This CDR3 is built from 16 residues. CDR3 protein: CASSEGRLSSGNTIYF. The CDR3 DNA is TGTGCCAGCAGTGAAGGTCGGTTGAGCTCTGGAAACACCATATATTTT.

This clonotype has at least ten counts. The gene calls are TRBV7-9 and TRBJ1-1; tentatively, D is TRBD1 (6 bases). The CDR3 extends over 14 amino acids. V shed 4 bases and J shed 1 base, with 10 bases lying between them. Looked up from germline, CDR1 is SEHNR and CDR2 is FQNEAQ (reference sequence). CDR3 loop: CASSSTGRNTEAFF. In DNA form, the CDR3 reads TGTGCCAGCAGCTCCACAGGGAGGAACACTGAAGCTTTCTTT.

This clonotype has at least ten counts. DNA for the CDR3: TGTGCCAGCAGCCAAGATAATATGGCTGAAGCTTTCTTT. Translating it yields CASSQDNMAEAFF. The chain recombines TRBV14 with TRBJ1-1; D is ambiguous. Germline CDR1 SGHDN, CDR2 FVKESK. The CDR3 has 13 amino acids. Trimming stripped 0 bases from V and 6 bases from J, with 8 bases between.

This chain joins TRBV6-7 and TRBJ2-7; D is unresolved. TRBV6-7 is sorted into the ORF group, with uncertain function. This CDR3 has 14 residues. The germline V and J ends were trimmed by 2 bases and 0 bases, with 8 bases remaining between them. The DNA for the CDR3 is TGTGCCAGCAGTTACCGACATAGCTCCTACGAGCAGTACTTC. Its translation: CASSYRHSSYEQYF.

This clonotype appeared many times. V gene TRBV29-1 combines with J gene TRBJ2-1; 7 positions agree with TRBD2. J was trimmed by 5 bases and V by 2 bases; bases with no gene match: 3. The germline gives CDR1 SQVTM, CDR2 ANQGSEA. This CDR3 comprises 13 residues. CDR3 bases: TGCAGCGTTGAACAGGGAGGGAACAATGAGCAGTTCTTC. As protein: CSVEQGGNNEQFF.

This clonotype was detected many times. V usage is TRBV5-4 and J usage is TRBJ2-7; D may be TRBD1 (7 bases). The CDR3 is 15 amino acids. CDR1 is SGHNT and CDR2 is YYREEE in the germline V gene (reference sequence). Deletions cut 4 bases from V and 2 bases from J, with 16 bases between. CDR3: CASSPEGAEAYEQYF. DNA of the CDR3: TGTGCCAGCAGCCCGGAGGGGGCGGAGGCCTACGAGCAGTACTTC.

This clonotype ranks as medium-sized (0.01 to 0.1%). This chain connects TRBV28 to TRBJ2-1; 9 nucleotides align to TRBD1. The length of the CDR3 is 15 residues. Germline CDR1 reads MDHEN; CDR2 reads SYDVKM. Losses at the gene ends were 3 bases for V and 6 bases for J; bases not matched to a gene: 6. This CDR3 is CASSLGQGGANEQFF. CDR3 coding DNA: TGTGCCAGCAGTTTGGGACAGGGTGGGGCCAATGAGCAGTTCTTC.

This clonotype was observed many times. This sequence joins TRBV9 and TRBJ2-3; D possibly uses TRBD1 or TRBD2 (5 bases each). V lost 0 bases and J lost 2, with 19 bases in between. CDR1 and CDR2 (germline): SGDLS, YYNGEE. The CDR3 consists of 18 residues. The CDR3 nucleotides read TGTGCCAGCAGCGTAGAAGGCTGGGGGTCGGCCCACACAGATACGCAGTATTTT. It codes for CASSVEGWGSAHTDTQYF. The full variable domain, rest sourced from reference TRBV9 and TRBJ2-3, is DSGVTQTPKHLITATGQRVTLRCSPRSGDLSVYWYQQSLDQGLQFLIQYYNGEERAKGNILERFSAQQFPDLHSELNLSSLELGDSALYFCASSVEGWGSAHTDTQYFGPGTRLTVL.

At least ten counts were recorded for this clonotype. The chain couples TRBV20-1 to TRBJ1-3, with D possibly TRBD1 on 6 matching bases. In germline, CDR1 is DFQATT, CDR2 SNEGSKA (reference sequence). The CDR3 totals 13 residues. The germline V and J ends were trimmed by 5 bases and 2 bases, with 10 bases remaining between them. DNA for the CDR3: TGCAGTGCTGGCCAGGGGCCTGGAAACACCATATATTTT. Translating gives CSAGQGPGNTIYF.

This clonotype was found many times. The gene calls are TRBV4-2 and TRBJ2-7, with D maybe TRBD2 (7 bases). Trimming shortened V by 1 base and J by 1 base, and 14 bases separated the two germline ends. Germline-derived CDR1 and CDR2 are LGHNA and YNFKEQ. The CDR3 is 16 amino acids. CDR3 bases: TGTGCCAGCAGCCAAGGGGAGGGGGACTTGTCCTACGAGCAGTACTTC. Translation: CASSQGEGDLSYEQYF.